This T cell receptor beta chain appears in the sequencing data of a study of T cell repertoires in cytomegalovirus infection. Overall study context: HLA-B-restricted CMV epitopes that are well studied, plus recently identified HLA-C-restricted ones, were used by the study. Carrying CMV and the relevant HLA type showed in public TCR beta signatures.

TCRdb independently ran MiXCR on the reads; one entry per CDR3 protein. Found here are approximately 990,000 distinct CDR3 sequences, 25% to 40% of them singletons; the top ten hold 13%. About this clonotype itself: Its antigen is not known.

V lost 5 bases to trimming and J lost 5 bases; unmatched junction nucleotides: 5. The CDR3 runs 14 residues. Germline V CDR1 and CDR2: MDHEN, SYDVKM. Study observations and caveats: It was HLA-C-restricted CMV-specific TCR beta clonotypes that dominated the response ex vivo. People with CMV and the relevant HLA were identified by cumulative public TCR beta family frequency.

This TCR came from a human donor in good health (CMV status not recorded). Some clones in this sample may be carry-over from other donors' samples. The sample in question was cultured CD8+ T cells from PBMCs, obtained from culture after CMV antigen stimulation. This chain links TRBV28 with TRBJ2-1, with 8 positions matching TRBD2. CDR3: CASSASAGDNEQFF. The CDR3 DNA reads as TGTGCCAGCAGTGCGTCAGCGGGGGACAATGAGCAGTTCTTC.